A single sample gave rise to the 12 T cell receptor beta chains below, sequenced in a study of neurological immune-mediated disorders. TCRdb analysed the 5' RACE reads with MiXCR anew, one entry per CDR3 protein. The sample contains more than 20,000 distinct CDR3 sequences, 2% to 2.5% of which appear only once. Sequenced material: PBMCs. These receptors were collected from a woman aged 45-60 years with multiple sclerosis.

This clonotype qualifies as medium-sized. The chain recombines TRBV6-2 or TRBV6-3 with TRBJ2-5; 7 positions agree with TRBD1. The CDR3 is 14 residues long. V lost 6 bases and J lost 5; bases outside the gene matches: 9. Germline V gene data show CDR1 as MNHEY and CDR2 as SVGEGT. CDR3: CASRSTGVWETQYF. The DNA for the CDR3 is TGTGCCAGCAGATCAACAGGGGTTTGGGAGACCCAGTACTTC.

This clonotype was picked up many times. The chain employs TRBV12-3 or TRBV12-4 and TRBJ2-2; the D is unclear. V was clipped by 3 bases and J by 6 bases, with 2 bases between them. The CDR3 is made up of 11 amino acids. CDR3 in amino acids: CASSFPGELFF. The CDR3 bases are TGTGCCAGCAGTTTCCCCGGGGAGCTGTTTTTT.

The sample holds many counts of this clonotype. The chain employs TRBV12-3 or TRBV12-4 and TRBJ2-3; 7 positions agree with TRBD1. The CDR3 has 15 residues. The V gene end was trimmed by 5 bases and the J gene end by 0 bases; junction bases not matched to a gene: 5. CDR3 in amino acids: CASSPGQASTDTQYF. In DNA, the CDR3 is TGTGCCAGCAGTCCTGGACAGGCTAGCACAGATACGCAGTATTTT.

This clonotype was seen repeatedly, ten times or more. The V gene is TRBV5-1, the J gene TRBJ2-3, with TRBD1 as a possible D gene (5 bases). The CDR3 is 13 amino acids. Germline loops: CDR1 SGHRS, CDR2 YFSETQ. V was cut by 0 bases and J by 3 bases, with 5 bases left in between. CDR3 bases: TGCGCCAGCAGCTTGGGACAGACAGATACGCAGTATTTT. This translates into CASSLGQTDTQYF.

Notes on this clonotype: Possible read error: a much larger clone is one base away. The chain recombines TRBV3-1 with TRBJ2-7, with D perhaps assigned TRBD1 or TRBD2 (5 bases each). Trimming pared 4 bases from V and 6 bases from J, leaving 13 bases between. This CDR3 comprises 13 residues. Germline CDR1 reads LGHDT; CDR2 reads YNNKEL (reference sequence). CDR3 protein: CASSLERDGEQYF. Written as DNA, the CDR3 is TGTGCCAGCAGCCTAGAAAGGGACGGCGAGCAGTACTTC.

The sample holds many counts of this clonotype. The chain uses TRBV5-5 and TRBJ2-2; D ambiguous. The length of the CDR3 is 15 residues. Germline CDR1 SGHKS, CDR2 YYEKEE (reference sequence). Trimming left V 6 bases short and J 5 bases short, with 17 bases between. The CDR3 DNA reads as TGTGCCAGCAACGCCGGTGGGCTAGGGACCGGGGAGCTGTTTTTT. Its translation: CASNAGGLGTGELFF.

This clonotype was counted many times. V is TRBV20-1 and J is TRBJ2-3, with 14 bases lining up with TRBD2. Germline V gene lookup returns CDR1 DFQATT and CDR2 SNEGSKA (reference sequence). Unmatched junction bases numbered 6, after V lost 3 bases and J lost 4 bases. The CDR3 runs to 16 residues. For the CDR3, the DNA is TGCAGTGCTAGGATCGGGACTAGCGGGAGACCAGATACGCAGTATTTT. Protein sequence: CSARIGTSGRPDTQYF.

This clonotype has a handful of counts. This chain uses TRBV6-2 or TRBV6-3 with TRBJ2-1, with 13 bases lining up with TRBD2. Germline CDR1 MNHEY, CDR2 SVGEGT. The CDR3 sequence is 16 residues long. Trimming at V came to 7 bases and at J to 8 bases, leaving 11 bases not matched to a gene. The CDR3 loop reads CASNKVRLAGGDEQFF. The CDR3 DNA sequence: TGTGCCAGCAACAAAGTTAGACTAGCGGGAGGCGATGAGCAGTTCTTC.

The gene calls are TRBV2 and TRBJ1-2, with D possibly being TRBD1 (5 bases). CDR1 is SNHLY and CDR2 is FYNNEI in the germline V gene. The CDR3 is made up of 17 amino acids. V gave up 1 base and J gave up 5 bases, with 20 bases separating them. CDR3: CASSEGALRQRYYGYTF. The CDR3 DNA reads as TGTGCCAGCAGTGAAGGTGCATTGAGACAGCGGTATTATGGCTACACCTTC.

In this sample, this clonotype turned up many times. The chain joins TRBV7-8 to TRBJ1-6; 9 positions match TRBD1. The trim removed 6 bases at V and 8 bases at J, leaving 5 bases unmatched. Germline CDR1 SGHVS, CDR2 FQNEAQ. The length of the CDR3 is 14 residues. The CDR3 region has the DNA TGTGCCAGCAGGCTGGGACAGGGATATTCACCCCTCCACTTT. Translated, it gives CASRLGQGYSPLHF.

The sample holds many counts of this clonotype. The chain employs TRBV5-1 and TRBJ2-7; the D gene is possibly TRBD2 (5 bases). Germline lookup yields CDR1 SGHRS and CDR2 YFSETQ. The CDR3 is 14 residues long. V was shortened by 0 bases and J by 3 bases, with 10 bases between the two germline ends. This CDR3 reads CASSLAGLFYEQYF. CDR3 coding DNA: TGCGCCAGCAGCTTGGCGGGATTATTCTACGAGCAGTACTTC.

By share, this clonotype counts as medium-sized. V is TRBV12-3 or TRBV12-4 and J is TRBJ1-2; 10 nucleotides align to TRBD1. This CDR3 region has 14 residues. J lost 6 bases, V lost 4 bases, and 5 bases had no gene match. The CDR3 loop reads CASSSTGGADGYTF. For the CDR3, the DNA is TGTGCCAGCAGTTCGACAGGGGGCGCGGATGGCTACACCTTC.